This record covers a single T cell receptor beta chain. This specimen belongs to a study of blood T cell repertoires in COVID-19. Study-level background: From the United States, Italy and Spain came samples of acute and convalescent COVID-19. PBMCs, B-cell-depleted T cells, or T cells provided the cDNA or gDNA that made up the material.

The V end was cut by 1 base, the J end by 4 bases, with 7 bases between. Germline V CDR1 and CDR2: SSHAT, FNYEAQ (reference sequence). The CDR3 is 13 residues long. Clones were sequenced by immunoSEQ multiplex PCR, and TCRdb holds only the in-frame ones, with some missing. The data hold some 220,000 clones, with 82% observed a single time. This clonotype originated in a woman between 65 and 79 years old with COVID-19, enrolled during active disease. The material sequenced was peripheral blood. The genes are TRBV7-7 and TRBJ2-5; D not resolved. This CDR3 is CASSLESGETQYF. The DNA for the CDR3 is TGTGCCAGCAGCTTAGAATCGGGAGAGACCCAGTACTTC.